The text below deals with one T cell receptor beta chain. Its antigen is unknown. Per-nucleotide qualities are absent, and no much larger clonotype sits a single base away. From its cysteine to its phenylalanine, the CDR3 spans 14 amino acids. The kept DNA is CDR3 alone, 42 bases in frame from the first base. V is reduced by 4 bases and J by 1 base, leaving a spacing of 10 bases between them. According to the germline V gene, CDR1 reads MGHDK and CDR2 reads SYGVNS. The data were obtained in a study of shared clonotypes between healthy human individuals (dated by TCRdb to the early 2020s). Study-wide context: The cohort included three men and a couple of women between 18 and 49 years of age. For each donor, three plates each were used for CD4 naive and CD4 memory, two plates were used for CD8 naive, and one plate was used for CD8 memory. To estimate repertoire size and how much clonotypes are shared between individuals, the study performed deep sequencing of blood TCR repertoires from a handful of healthy adults. Libraries were prepared and TCR repertoires were sequenced by different laboratories using diverse techniques, in order to increase sequencing depth and limit assay-specific biases. Each donor's leukapheresis produced roughly between roughly 0.85 and 9.5 billion PBMCs.

The donors were healthy, HIV-negative adults with no recently reported acute infections or vaccinations. Every donor was a Caucasian adult residing in Nashville, Tennessee, USA. CD4+ T cells were enriched by magnetic negative selection; naive cells were then positively selected on CD45RA, and the negative fraction formed the memory subset. After blood collection by leukapheresis, PBMCs were isolated using Ficoll-Histopaque density gradient centrifugation and then cryopreserved in the vapor phase of liquid nitrogen. Analytical flow cytometry was used to check the purity and quantity of each magnetically sorted T cell population. Genomic DNA was isolated from each sorted fraction and quantified by UV absorbance on a Nanodrop 2000c. Using the deep immunoSEQ assay, TCR CDR3 regions were amplified from genomic DNA by multiplex PCR. For each cell subset, the extracted genomic DNA was distributed evenly across all wells of several immunoSEQ 96-well plates, and each plate served as one replicate. For sorted subsets, approximately 190 ng of genomic DNA, equivalent to roughly 33,000 T cell genomes, went into each replicate PCR. Purified libraries were measured with a Qubit 3.0 fluorometer, size-checked on a Bioanalyzer 2100, and measured again with the KAPA Library Quantification kit. Every immunoSEQ 96-well plate was sequenced on a dedicated single-read 150-cycle Illumina NextSeq 550 flow cell. The study's own analysis went as follows. Because the immunoSEQ output held only junctional sequences and lacked quality scores, the filtering could not match the filtering applied to full-length reads. Sequences were annotated with PyIR, a Python wrapper for IgBLAST v1.9, using IMGT germline references to assign V/J genes and CDR3. Reads with weak V/J assignments (E-value above 1e-6), missing CDR3, stop codons, out-of-frame junctions, or ambiguous translated residues were removed. V3J clonotypes were defined as sequences sharing the same inferred V gene, J gene, and CDR3 amino acid sequence. The percentage overlap between two repertoires was calculated by dividing the number of shared unique clonotypes by the size of the smaller repertoire. RTK rarefaction, the Chao1 estimator, and Recon v2.1 estimates of unobserved clonotypes were used to assess repertoire richness. Generation probabilities were computed with OLGA for all TCRbeta clonotypes obtained by the gDNA method from four donors. TCRdb stores this immuneACCESS table with in-frame sequences only. Part of the clones is absent; in the studies checked, under half of the shortfall reflects unresolved V genes, and no reason is known for the rest. That table furnishes V, J and clone size, whereas the DNA furnished D and trimming. Counted in this sample were 1.6 million or so clones; approximately 98.5% of them appeared once. Clones ranked in the top ten supply 0.36% of the sample.

Results the study describes overall, beyond this receptor: Only blood was sampled, and tissue TCR repertoires likely differ from those in blood. Higher generation probabilities were observed for clonotypes shared by all four sorted-subset donors than for non-shared clonotypes. Estimated clonotype richness was generally larger for naive than for memory subsets. Pairwise subsampling led to the expectation that sequencing depth would affect the degree of clonotype sharing among donors. Because the study included a small number of donors, the genetic and exposure-history diversity represented was limited. Across several donors, around 5.4% of naive CD4, over 3% of naive CD8, roughly 2.3% of memory CD4, and around 0.4% of memory CD8 clonotypes were shared. Even with the large sequencing depth, rarefaction of the sorted-subset datasets indicated that sequencing was incomplete.

The sequence was obtained from a man younger than 40 in good health. Sequenced: naive CD4+ T cells sorted from blood. The cell subset or site label here, explained by the study, means: CD45RA+ positively selected. The sequence links TRBV25-1 to TRBJ2-5; no confident D gene assignment can be made. Here is the DNA: TGTGCCAGCAGTGTCGAAGAGATCCAAGAGACCCAGTACTTC. The encoded protein is CASSVEEIQETQYF.